The 26 T cell receptor beta chains given below trace back to one sample, sequenced in a study of T cell responses to AZD1222 COVID-19 vaccine. Clones were sequenced by immunoSEQ multiplex PCR, and TCRdb holds only the in-frame ones, with some missing. The sample has some 120,000 clones, approximately 90% seen once. The sequences come from peripheral blood, collected on day 0 of MenACWY control vaccination. Every receptor here comes from an adult in good health.

The rearrangement links TRBV9 to TRBJ2-4, with a tentative D call TRBD2 (6 bases). Germline V CDR1 and CDR2: SGDLS, YYNGEE. V was shortened by 0 bases and J by 9 bases, with 10 bases between the two germline ends. The CDR3 contains 13 residues. CDR3 region: CASSVGGTGIQYF. As DNA, the CDR3 is TGTGCCAGCAGCGTAGGAGGGACTGGCATTCAGTACTTC.

This chain connects TRBV4-1 to TRBJ2-1; TRBD1 aligns across 11 bases. CDR1 is MGHRA and CDR2 is YSYEKL in the germline V gene. V lost 1 base and J lost 7; bases outside the gene matches: 6. This CDR3 has 16 amino acids. The DNA of the CDR3 is TGCGCCAGCAGCCAAGGCCCGGGACAGGGGGATAATGAGCAGTTCTTC. Translating it yields CASSQGPGQGDNEQFF.

This chain links TRBV2 with TRBJ2-1; 11 bases align to TRBD1. Trimming removed 4 bases from V and 3 bases from J; junction bases left unmatched: 5. This CDR3 has 16 residues. CDR1 is SNHLY and CDR2 is FYNNEI in the germline V gene. The CDR3 nucleotides are TGTGCCAGCAGTGTCACCGGGACAGGGGGCTACAATGAGCAGTTCTTC. Protein sequence: CASSVTGTGGYNEQFF.

The gene calls are TRBV5-4 and TRBJ2-3, with D possibly being TRBD1 or TRBD2 (6 bases each). V was pared by 2 bases and J by 4 bases, with 14 bases between. The CDR3 runs to 15 residues. Looked up from germline, CDR1 is SGHNT and CDR2 is YYREEE (reference sequence). The CDR3 bases are TGTGCCAGCAGCTTCGTAGGGGGAGGCTCAGATACGCAGTATTTT. Protein sequence: CASSFVGGGSDTQYF.

The chain employs TRBV6-5 and TRBJ1-6; perhaps TRBD1 as D (5 bases). This CDR3 comprises 16 residues. Looked up from germline, CDR1 is MNHEY and CDR2 is SVGAGI. Deletions cut 0 bases from V and 4 bases from J, with 10 bases between. CDR3 loop: CASSYSIREYNSPLHF. CDR3 nucleotide sequence: TGTGCCAGCAGTTACTCTATCAGGGAGTATAATTCACCCCTCCACTTT.

The chain is built from TRBV7-8 and TRBJ2-1; 9 bases agree with TRBD2. CDR3 length: 14 residues. Germline V gene data show CDR1 as SGHVS and CDR2 as FQNEAQ. V shed 1 base and J 9 bases; nucleotides not matched to a gene: 4. In DNA form, the CDR3 reads TGTGCCAGCAGCTTAGGGCGGGAGGGAAGTGAGCAGTTCTTC. Translating it yields CASSLGREGSEQFF. Variable domain in full (rest from reference TRBV7-8 and TRBJ2-1): GAGVSQSPRYKVAKRGQDVALRCDPISGHVSLFWYQQALGQGPEFLTYFQNEAQLDKSGLPSDRFFAERPEGSVSTLKIQRTQQEDSAVYLCASSLGREGSEQFFGPGTRLTVL.

The chain carries TRBV19 and TRBJ1-5; D remains unclear. From germline, CDR1 is LNHDA and CDR2 SQIVND (reference sequence). There are 12 residues in the CDR3. V dropped 1 base and J dropped 6 bases, with 4 bases sitting between them. CDR3 residues: CASSIAAQPQHF. CDR3 coding DNA: TGTGCCAGTAGTATAGCGGCTCAGCCCCAGCATTTT.

The chain is built from TRBV19 and TRBJ1-5; D is unclear. The V end was cut by 1 base, the J end by 6 bases, with 4 bases between. This CDR3 has 12 residues. In germline, CDR1 is LNHDA, CDR2 SQIVND (reference sequence). The CDR3 here is CASSIGSQPQHF. Here the CDR3 DNA reads TGTGCCAGTAGTATAGGGAGTCAGCCCCAGCATTTT.

The chain joins TRBV2 to TRBJ2-3; 7 nucleotides agree with TRBD1. CDR1 and CDR2 from the germline V gene are SNHLY and FYNNEI. CDR3 length: 13 amino acids. Trimming removed 7 bases from V and 3 bases from J; junction bases left unmatched: 4. CDR3 bases: TGTGCCAGCAAACAGACAGGGACAGATACGCAGTATTTT. Translated: CASKQTGTDTQYF.

This clone was seen only once. Written as DNA, the CDR3 is TGTGCCAGCAGCTTAGTCCGGGAGGGCCGGTACGAGCAGTACTTC. Amino acid sequence: CASSLVREGRYEQYF. The V call is TRBV11-3, the J call TRBJ2-7, with 8 bases fitting TRBD2. The CDR3 length is 15 residues. Per germline, CDR1 SGHNT and CDR2 YENEEA. J was trimmed by 4 bases and V by 1 base; bases with no gene match: 6.

The V gene is TRBV27, the J gene TRBJ1-6; D is ambiguous. This CDR3 is built from 17 residues. The V end lost 0 bases, the J end lost 4 bases, and 13 bases lay between the germline ends. Germline V lookup: CDR1 MNHEY, CDR2 SMNVEV (reference sequence). The CDR3 sequence is CASSLSARGFYNSPLHF. CDR3 DNA: TGTGCCAGCAGTTTATCGGCCCGCGGATTTTATAATTCACCCCTCCACTTT.

The chain joins TRBV5-1 to TRBJ2-1; D remains ambiguous. This CDR3 has 13 residues. Germline values: CDR1 SGHRS, CDR2 YFSETQ. Trimming cost V 2 bases and J 6 bases, with 9 bases left between them. CDR3 nucleotides: TGCGCCAGCAGCTTATCCGTAGCCAATGAGCAGTTCTTC. This encodes CASSLSVANEQFF.

This chain uses TRBV19 with TRBJ2-2; 13 bases align to TRBD2. The germline V gene has CDR1 LNHDA and CDR2 SQIVND (reference sequence). This CDR3 contains 15 residues. The ends lost 4 bases at V and 7 bases at J; junction bases unmatched: 3. The CDR3 DNA reads as TGTGCCAGTAGTAACGGACTAGCGGGAGTCGGGGAGCTGTTTTTT. Its translation: CASSNGLAGVGELFF.

V and J are TRBV30 and TRBJ2-3, with TRBD2 identical over 11 bases. The CDR3 length is 15 residues. Germline CDR1 and CDR2: GTSNPN and SVGIG (reference sequence). Germline trimming cut 2 bases from V and 5 bases from J; bases unmatched to any gene: 6. CDR3 loop: CAWSFGLAGRDTQYF. CDR3 in DNA: TGTGCCTGGAGTTTCGGACTAGCGGGTCGAGATACGCAGTATTTT.

This clone was found once. This chain links TRBV5-4 with TRBJ1-2, with D perhaps TRBD1 (6 bases). There are 17 residues in the CDR3. V dropped 0 bases and J dropped 1 base, with 16 bases sitting between them. In germline, CDR1 is SGHNT, CDR2 YYREEE (reference sequence). The DNA for the CDR3 is TGTGCCAGCAGCTTGGGTGGCTCAGGGGCTATTAACTATGGCTACACCTTC. Its protein is CASSLGGSGAINYGYTF.

The rearrangement links TRBV21-1 to TRBJ2-5; the table's D gene call, TRBD1, was not cross checked with the DNA. TRBV21-1 is a pseudogene segment. CDR3 length equals 16 residues. CDR3 nucleotides: TGTGCCAGCAGCAAAGCTTCCAGGACAGGGAAAAAGACCCAGTACTTC. Its translation is CASSKASRTGKKTQYF.

This chain uses TRBV6-2 or TRBV6-3 with TRBJ2-3, with D uncertain. CDR1 is MNHEY, CDR2 SVGEGT, per germline. V was clipped by 3 bases and J by 6 bases, with 4 bases between them. This CDR3 has 11 residues. CDR3 residues: CASSYWDTQYF. The CDR3 DNA is TGTGCCAGCAGTTATTGGGATACGCAGTATTTT.

Only one count was recorded for this clone. The chain carries TRBV28 and TRBJ2-5; a possible D gene is TRBD2 (5 bases). The ends were cut back, 3 bases at V and 5 bases at J, with 16 bases in the middle. The germline CDR1 and CDR2 sequences are MDHEN and SYDVKM. The CDR3 is 15 residues long. CDR3 sequence (DNA): TGTGCCAGCAGTTTTCTCCGCGATCCGGGGGAGACCCAGTACTTC. Protein sequence: CASSFLRDPGETQYF.

The chain employs TRBV5-4 and TRBJ2-7; D unclear. V lost 0 bases and J 12 bases, leaving 16 bases between the germline ends. Germline V gene sequence: CDR1 SGHNT, CDR2 YYREEE (reference sequence). The CDR3 is 13 amino acids. This CDR3 is CASSLVDGGQRYF. The CDR3 nucleotides read TGTGCCAGCAGCTTGGTAGATGGCGGCCAGCGGTACTTC.

The V gene is TRBV3-1 (or the pseudogene TRBV3-2), the J gene TRBJ1-2, with D hard to call. CDR1 and CDR2 from the germline V gene are LGHDT and YNNKEL (reference sequence). This CDR3 region has 14 residues. Trimming removed 2 bases at V and 6 bases at J, with 13 bases between. CDR3 residues: CASSQSWAGDGYTF. The CDR3 bases are TGTGCCAGCAGCCAATCGTGGGCAGGCGATGGCTACACCTTC.

V and J are TRBV27 and TRBJ2-3; 7 nucleotides line up with TRBD2. Germline lookup yields CDR1 MNHEY and CDR2 SMNVEV (reference sequence). The junction had 7 bases not matched to a gene; V was cut back by 4 bases and J by 0 bases. CDR3 length: 16 amino acids. The CDR3 DNA follows: TGTGCCAGCAGTTCGAAACTAGCGCGAAGCACAGATACGCAGTATTTT. Encoded protein: CASSSKLARSTDTQYF.

Here the CDR3 DNA reads TGTGCCAGCAGCCAAGATGCATCGTTAGGGGGCTCTTTAAGTGAAAAACTGTTTTTT. Protein sequence: CASSQDASLGGSLSEKLFF. The chain has TRBV3-1 (or the pseudogene TRBV3-2) and TRBJ1-4; 7 positions match TRBD1. Trimming cost V 0 bases and J 7 bases; bases outside gene matches: 17. The CDR3 contains 19 residues. Germline V lookup: CDR1 LGHDT, CDR2 YNNKEL (reference sequence).

The gene calls are TRBV12-3 or TRBV12-4 and TRBJ1-1; D may be TRBD1 (5 bases). The germline V and J ends were trimmed by 6 bases and 5 bases, with 13 bases remaining between them. This CDR3 has 13 residues. This chain's CDR3 is CASSIGGNTEAFF. The CDR3 DNA reads as TGTGCCAGCAGCATTGGGGGAAATACTGAAGCTTTCTTT.

The chain has TRBV12-3 or TRBV12-4 and TRBJ1-1; 7 bases align to TRBD1. V lost 5 bases and J lost 5; bases outside the gene matches: 5. This CDR3 is 13 amino acids long. The CDR3 region has the DNA TGTGCCAGCAGTCCCGACAGGGATACTGAAGCTTTCTTT. Translation: CASSPDRDTEAFF.

The rearrangement uses TRBV24-1 and TRBJ2-3; a possible D gene is TRBD2 (5 bases). Germline values: CDR1 KGHDR, CDR2 SFDVKD. Trimming removed 4 bases at V and 0 bases at J, with 13 bases between. The CDR3 length is 16 residues. The CDR3 DNA sequence: TGTGCCACCAGTGAGGGGAGCAGAGGAAGCACAGATACGCAGTATTTT. This gives the protein CATSEGSRGSTDTQYF.

This sequence joins TRBV9 and TRBJ1-6; 9 bases are shared with TRBD1. The CDR3 is 14 amino acids. V was pared by 2 bases and J by 9 bases, with 3 bases of the junction left unmatched. The germline V gene encodes CDR1 SGDLS and CDR2 YYNGEE. The CDR3 here is CASSVGQGSSPLHF. CDR3 bases: TGTGCCAGCAGCGTCGGACAGGGGAGTTCACCCCTCCACTTT. Using reference TRBV9 and TRBJ1-6 for the parts outside the CDR3, the full variable domain is DSGVTQTPKHLITATGQRVTLRCSPRSGDLSVYWYQQSLDQGLQFLIQYYNGEERAKGNILERFSAQQFPDLHSELNLSSLELGDSALYFCASSVGQGSSPLHFGNGTRLTVT.